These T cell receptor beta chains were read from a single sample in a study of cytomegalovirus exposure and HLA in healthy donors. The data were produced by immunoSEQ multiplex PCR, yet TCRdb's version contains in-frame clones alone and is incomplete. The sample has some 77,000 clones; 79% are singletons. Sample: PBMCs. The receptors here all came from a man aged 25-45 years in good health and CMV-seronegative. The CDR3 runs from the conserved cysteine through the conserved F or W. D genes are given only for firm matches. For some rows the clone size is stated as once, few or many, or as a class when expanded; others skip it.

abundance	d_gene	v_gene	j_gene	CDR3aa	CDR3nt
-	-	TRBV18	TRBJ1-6	CASSSVGHKNSPLHF	TGTGCCAGCTCATCGGTGGGACATAAAAATTCACCCCTCCACTTT
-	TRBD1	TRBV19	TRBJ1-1	CASSIGQVMNTEAFF	TGTGCCAGTAGTATTGGACAGGTCATGAACACTGAAGCTTTCTTT
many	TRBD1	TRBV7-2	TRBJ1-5	CASSITGTGNQPQHF	TGTGCCAGCAGCATAACCGGGACAGGGAATCAGCCCCAGCATTTT
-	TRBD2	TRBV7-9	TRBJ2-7	CASSDGLAGFHHEQYF	TGTGCCAGCAGCGACGGACTAGCGGGATTCCACCACGAGCAGTACTTC
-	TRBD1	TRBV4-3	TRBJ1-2	CASSQDLETGIFYGYTF	TGCGCCAGCAGCCAAGATCTGGAGACAGGGATTTTCTATGGCTACACCTTC
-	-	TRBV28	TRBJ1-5	CASSLFSYQPQHF	TGTGCCAGCAGTCTCTTCAGTTATCAGCCCCAGCATTTT
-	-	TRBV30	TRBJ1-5	CAWSVYDLGPQHF	TGTGCCTGGAGTGTGTACGACTTAGGGCCCCAGCATTTT
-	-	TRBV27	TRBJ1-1	CASSHLLTSSYTEAFF	TGTGCCAGCAGTCACCTATTGACAAGCTCATACACTGAAGCTTTCTTT
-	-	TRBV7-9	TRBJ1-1	CASSYSNTEAFF	TGTGCCAGCAGCTACAGTAACACTGAAGCTTTCTTT
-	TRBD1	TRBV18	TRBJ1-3	CASSPRGQGQSGNTIYF	TGTGCCAGCTCACCAAGGGGACAGGGGCAATCTGGAAACACCATATATTTT
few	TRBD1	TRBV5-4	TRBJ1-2	CASTETGSGYTF	TGTGCCAGCACAGAGACAGGGTCTGGCTACACCTTC
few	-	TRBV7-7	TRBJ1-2	CASMIGAYGYTF	TGTGCTAGCATGATAGGGGCTTATGGCTACACCTTC
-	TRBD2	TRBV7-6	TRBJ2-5	CASSLAPGGSETQYF	TGTGCCAGCAGCTTAGCGCCGGGAGGTTCAGAGACCCAGTACTTC
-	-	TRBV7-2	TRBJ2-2	CASSLRTIPNTGELFF	TGTGCCAGCAGCTTAAGGACTATCCCCAACACCGGGGAGCTGTTTTTT
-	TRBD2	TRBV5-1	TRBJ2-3	CASSSLAGGLTDTQYF	TGCGCCAGCAGCAGTCTAGCGGGGGGGCTCACCGATACGCAGTATTTT
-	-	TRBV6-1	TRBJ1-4	CATRDFTNEKLFF	TGTGCCACGCGGGATTTTACTAATGAAAAACTGTTTTTT
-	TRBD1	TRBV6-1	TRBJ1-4	CASSSTTGGQEKLFF	TGTGCCAGCAGTTCTACGACAGGGGGACAAGAAAAACTGTTTTTT
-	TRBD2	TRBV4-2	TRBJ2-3	CASSQDYGGATDTQYF	TGTGCCAGCAGCCAAGATTACGGGGGGGCCACAGATACGCAGTATTTT
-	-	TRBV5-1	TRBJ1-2	CASSFHPETALLANYGYTF	TGCGCCAGCAGCTTCCACCCGGAGACGGCACTGCTAGCTAACTATGGCTACACCTTC
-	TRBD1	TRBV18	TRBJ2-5	CASSRDRQETQYF	TGTGCCAGCTCTCGGGACAGACAAGAGACCCAGTACTTC
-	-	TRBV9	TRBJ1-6	CASSVEIEGDSPLHF	TGTGCCAGCAGCGTGGAAATCGAGGGTGACTCACCCCTCCACTTT
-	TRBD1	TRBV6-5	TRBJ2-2	CASSYSGTGIPGELFF	TGTGCCAGCAGTTACTCCGGGACAGGGATTCCCGGGGAGCTGTTTTTT
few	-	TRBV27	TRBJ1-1	CASKRVNTEAFF	TGTGCCAGTAAACGGGTGAACACTGAAGCTTTCTTT
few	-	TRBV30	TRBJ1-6	CACTDSTKGDSPLHF	TGTGCCTGTACGGACAGTACAAAAGGCGATTCACCCCTCCACTTT